This T cell receptor (beta chain) was documented in a study of tumor-infiltrating lymphocytes in primary liver carcinoma. Notes on this clonotype: One end of the junction does not line up with germline, which may come from a read error.

cDNA specific to TCR beta was made from 500 ng of total RNA, with a constant-region primer employed for priming. Construction of TCR beta libraries relied on three successive nested multiplex PCR rounds employing slightly modified ARM-PCR. Researchers ran the first two PCR rounds for approximately 10 cycles each with TRBV1-TRBV30 forward primers and a C-beta reverse primer. TCRdb recomputed calls from the multiplex PCR reads with MiXCR, one row per CDR3 protein. Found here are over 250,000 distinct CDR3 sequences, approximately 54% of them singletons; the top ten hold approximately 15%. This CDR3 contains 14 residues. CDR1 and CDR2 from the germline V gene are GTSNPN and SVGIG (reference sequence). Germline DNA was extracted alongside blood RNA, which was obtained from unsorted whole blood.

The sequenced material came from peripheral blood. The clonotype was recovered from a woman younger than 45 with primary liver carcinoma and hepatitis B virus infection. The V gene is TRBV30, the J gene TRBJ2-7; D could derive from TRBD1 or TRBD2 (5 bases each). The CDR3, as DNA: TGTGCCTGGAATGCCGGGACCGTGTCCTACGGGCAGTACTTC. Protein product: CAWNAGTVSYGQYF.